The rows below give T cell receptor beta chains drawn from one sample of a study of blood T cell repertoires in COVID-19. The method was immunoSEQ multiplex PCR; TCRdb's version includes in-frame clones alone and lacks a portion of them. This repertoire shows about 29,000 clones, roughly nine tenths found once; its top ten account for about a tenth. The sequenced material came from peripheral blood. These TCRs come from a human donor in a cohort sampled during active COVID-19. Both conserved end residues are part of each CDR3. Fields, in order: D gene, J gene, V gene, clone size, CDR3 protein, CDR3 DNA. A D gene is named only where the DNA matches it firmly. Clone sizes are given selectively: once, few, many, or a class where the clone is expanded.

TRBD2,TRBJ2-3,TRBV28,.,CATDGRLAGGSTQYF,TGTGCCACCGACGGAAGACTAGCGGGGGGCTCTACGCAGTATTTT
TRBD2,TRBJ2-1,TRBV4-3,.,CASSQDRVAGASQFF,TGCGCCAGCAGCCAAGATAGGGTAGCGGGGGCCTCGCAGTTCTTC
.,TRBJ2-7,TRBV28,.,CASSLNVYRDEQYF,TGTGCCAGCAGTTTAAACGTTTACCGCGACGAGCAGTACTTC
.,TRBJ1-2,TRBV7-9,.,CASSPGGYGYTF,TGTGCCAGCAGCCCCGGAGGCTATGGCTACACCTTC
TRBD2,TRBJ2-1,TRBV18,.,CASSPGTSGSYNEQFF,TGTGCCAGCTCACCCGGGACTAGCGGCTCCTACAATGAGCAGTTCTTC
.,TRBJ1-1,TRBV9,.,CASSVVSLNTEAFF,TGTGCCAGCAGCGTAGTCTCCCTGAACACTGAAGCTTTCTTT
.,TRBJ2-5,TRBV5-1,.,CASSLEGRVETQYF,TGCGCCAGCAGCTTGGAAGGCCGGGTTGAGACCCAGTACTTC
TRBD1,TRBJ2-1,TRBV7-8,.,CASSIDRGSYNEQFF,TGTGCCAGCAGCATAGACAGGGGATCCTACAATGAGCAGTTCTTC
.,TRBJ2-1,TRBV3-1/TRBV3-2,.,CASSPTNQGMGDEQFF,TGTGCCAGCAGCCCCACCAATCAGGGGATGGGGGATGAGCAGTTCTTC
.,TRBJ1-6,TRBV11-1,.,CASSLVAGNSPLHF,TGTGCCAGCAGCTTAGTTGCGGGTAATTCACCCCTCCACTTT
TRBD1,TRBJ1-6,TRBV4-1,.,CASSQDRALGTAYNSPLHF,TGCGCCAGCAGCCAAGATCGAGCACTAGGGACAGCCTATAATTCACCCCTCCACTTT
TRBD1,TRBJ2-1,TRBV4-3,few,CASSSSGTGGLEEQFF,TGCGCCAGCAGCTCTTCCGGGACAGGGGGCCTTGAGGAGCAGTTCTTC
.,TRBJ1-3,TRBV5-4,.,CASSHSGNSGNTIYF,TGTGCCAGCAGCCATTCAGGGAACTCTGGAAACACCATATATTTT
TRBD1,TRBJ1-1,TRBV4-3,.,CASSYYRGLTEAFF,TGCGCCAGCAGCTATTACAGGGGGCTCACTGAAGCTTTCTTT
.,TRBJ1-3,TRBV6-6,.,CASSTLQISSGNTIYF,TGTGCCAGCAGCACCCTACAGATTAGCTCTGGAAACACCATATATTTT
.,TRBJ1-1,TRBV20-1,once,CSASQGIEAFF,TGCAGTGCTTCCCAGGGGATTGAGGCTTTCTTT
.,TRBJ1-1,TRBV7-3,.,CASSRTGSSTEAFF,TGTGCCAGCAGCCGGACGGGGAGTAGCACTGAAGCTTTCTTT
.,TRBJ1-6,TRBV6-6,.,CASSTQRGMDASPLHF,TGTGCCAGCAGTACACAGCGGGGGATGGACGCTTCACCCCTCCACTTT
TRBD2,TRBJ2-1,TRBV5-1,.,CASRLGGLAPYNEQFF,TGCGCCAGCAGGTTGGGGGGACTAGCGCCCTACAATGAGCAGTTCTTC
.,TRBJ2-7,TRBV12-3/TRBV12-4,.,CASSQGGGRQYF,TGTGCCAGCAGCCAAGGGGGGGGACGACAGTACTTC
TRBD2,TRBJ2-7,TRBV3-1/TRBV3-2,.,CASSQEDGGALGEQYF,TGTGCCAGCAGCCAAGAAGACGGGGGGGCCCTGGGCGAGCAGTACTTC
.,TRBJ2-1,TRBV5-1,.,CASSWIEVREQFF,TGCGCCAGCAGCTGGATAGAGGTTCGTGAGCAGTTCTTC